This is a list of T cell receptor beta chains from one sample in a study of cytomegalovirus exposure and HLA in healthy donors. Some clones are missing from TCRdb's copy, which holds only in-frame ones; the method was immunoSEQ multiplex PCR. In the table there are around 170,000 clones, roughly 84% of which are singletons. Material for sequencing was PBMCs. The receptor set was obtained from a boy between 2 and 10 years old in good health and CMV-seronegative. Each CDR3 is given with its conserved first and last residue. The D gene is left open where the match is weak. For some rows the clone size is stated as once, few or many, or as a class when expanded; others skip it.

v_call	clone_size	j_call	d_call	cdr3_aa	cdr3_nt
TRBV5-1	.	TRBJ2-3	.	CASSLVQATDTQYF	TGCGCCAGCAGCTTGGTCCAGGCCACAGATACGCAGTATTTT
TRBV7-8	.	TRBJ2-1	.	CASSPWASSRNEQFF	TGTGCCAGCAGCCCATGGGCTAGCTCTAGGAATGAGCAGTTCTTC
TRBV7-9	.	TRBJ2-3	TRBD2	CASSLDATSGTDTQYF	TGTGCCAGCAGCTTAGACGCGACTAGCGGTACAGATACGCAGTATTTT
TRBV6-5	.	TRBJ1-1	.	CASSYRVLNTEAFF	TGTGCCAGCAGTTACCGGGTCTTGAACACTGAAGCTTTCTTT
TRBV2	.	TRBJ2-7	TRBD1	CASSYRTGEQYF	TGTGCCAGCAGCTACAGGACAGGAGAGCAGTACTTC
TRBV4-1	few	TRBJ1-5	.	CASSQVQVLLSNQPQHF	TGCGCCAGCAGCCAAGTGCAGGTCCTCCTTAGCAATCAGCCCCAGCATTTT
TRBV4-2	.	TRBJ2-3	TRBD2	CASSQGPGTSGSTDTQYF	TGTGCCAGCAGCCAAGGGCCCGGGACTAGCGGGAGCACAGATACGCAGTATTTT
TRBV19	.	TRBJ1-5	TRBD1	CASSSTGTGDQPQHF	TGTGCCAGTAGTTCCACCGGGACAGGAGATCAGCCCCAGCATTTT
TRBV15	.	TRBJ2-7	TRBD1	CATSRDHGTGVTYEQYF	TGTGCCACCAGCAGAGATCACGGGACAGGGGTAACCTACGAGCAGTACTTC
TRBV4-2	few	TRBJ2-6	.	CASSQDTARTSGANVLTF	TGTGCCAGCAGCCAAGATACCGCCAGAACCTCTGGGGCCAACGTCCTGACTTTC
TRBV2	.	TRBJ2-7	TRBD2	CASSVGLDRDEQYF	TGTGCCAGCAGTGTAGGACTAGACCGGGACGAGCAGTACTTC
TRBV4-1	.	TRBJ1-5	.	CASSQGDTNQPQHF	TGCGCCAGCAGCCAAGGGGACACCAATCAGCCCCAGCATTTT
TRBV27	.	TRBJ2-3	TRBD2	CASSLLAGAGTDTQYF	TGTGCCAGCAGTTTATTAGCGGGAGCAGGCACAGATACGCAGTATTTT
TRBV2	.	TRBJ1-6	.	CANSPEEGNSPLHF	TGTGCCAACTCACCGGAGGAAGGGAATTCACCCCTCCACTTT
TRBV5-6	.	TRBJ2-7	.	CASSLGGGYEQYF	TGTGCCAGCAGCTTAGGGGGGGGCTACGAGCAGTACTTC
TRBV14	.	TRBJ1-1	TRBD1	CASSLRDRRLNTEAFF	TGTGCCAGCAGCCTCCGGGACAGGAGACTGAACACTGAAGCTTTCTTT
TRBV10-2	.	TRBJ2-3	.	CASSPTTITDTQYF	TGCGCCAGCAGCCCGACGACAATCACAGATACGCAGTATTTT
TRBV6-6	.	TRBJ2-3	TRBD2	CASSLRLAGHTQYF	TGTGCCAGCAGTCTCCGACTAGCGGGGCATACGCAGTATTTT
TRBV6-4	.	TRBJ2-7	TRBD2	CASSDRIAGVPYEQYF	TGTGCCAGCAGTGACCGTATAGCGGGAGTTCCCTACGAGCAGTACTTC
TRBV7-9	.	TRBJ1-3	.	CASSLSPRGSLGNTIYF	TGTGCCAGCAGCTTATCACCCCGAGGGAGCCTTGGAAACACCATATATTTT
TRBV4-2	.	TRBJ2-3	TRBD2	CASSQDLLAGETDTQYF	TGTGCCAGCAGCCAAGACTTACTAGCGGGGGAGACAGATACGCAGTATTTT
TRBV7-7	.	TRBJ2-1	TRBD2	CASSSEPLAGEQFF	TGTGCTAGCAGCTCCGAGCCCCTAGCGGGGGAGCAGTTCTTC
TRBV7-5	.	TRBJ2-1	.	CARHPSPSAGGPNEQFF	TGTGCCAGACATCCGTCCCCCTCGGCGGGAGGGCCGAATGAGCAGTTCTTC
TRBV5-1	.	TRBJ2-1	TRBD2	CASQWTSGFVEQFF	TGCGCCAGCCAATGGACTAGCGGGTTCGTTGAGCAGTTCTTC
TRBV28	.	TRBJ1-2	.	CASSPLTGFYGYTF	TGTGCCAGCAGTCCCTTGACAGGTTTCTATGGCTACACCTTC
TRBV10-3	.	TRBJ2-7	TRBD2	CAISESLAGGGDEQYF	TGTGCCATCAGTGAGTCGTTAGCGGGAGGGGGAGACGAGCAGTACTTC
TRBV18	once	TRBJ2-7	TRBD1	CASSPRTGGVNHEQYF	TGTGCCAGCTCACCTAGGACAGGGGGCGTAAACCACGAGCAGTACTTC
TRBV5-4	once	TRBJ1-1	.	CASSSTPSPGTEAFF	TGTGCCAGCAGCTCAACCCCAAGCCCGGGGACTGAAGCTTTCTTT
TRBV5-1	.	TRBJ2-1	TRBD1	CASSLETGNEQFF	TGCGCCAGCAGCTTGGAGACAGGGAATGAGCAGTTCTTC
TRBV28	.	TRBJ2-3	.	CASSQSGFTDTQYF	TGTGCCAGCAGTCAATCGGGTTTCACAGATACGCAGTATTTT
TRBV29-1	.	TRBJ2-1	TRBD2	CTTAGLAGMSDEQFF	TGCACGACCGCGGGACTAGCGGGAATGTCTGATGAGCAGTTCTTC
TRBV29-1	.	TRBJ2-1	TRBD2	CSATSGRAGYNEQFF	TGCAGCGCGACTAGCGGGAGGGCCGGTTACAATGAGCAGTTCTTC
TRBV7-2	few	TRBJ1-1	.	CASSLVALMNTEAFF	TGTGCCAGCAGCTTAGTAGCACTGATGAACACTGAAGCTTTCTTT
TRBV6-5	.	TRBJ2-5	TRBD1	CAVRDRERETQYF	TGTGCTGTCCGGGACAGGGAGAGAGAGACCCAGTACTTC
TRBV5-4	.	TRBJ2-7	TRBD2	CASSLRRERTYEQYF	TGTGCCAGCAGCTTGCGGCGGGAGAGGACCTACGAGCAGTACTTC
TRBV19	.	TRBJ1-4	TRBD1	CASSIGTGGEKLFF	TGTGCCAGTAGTATAGGGACAGGGGGTGAAAAACTGTTTTTT
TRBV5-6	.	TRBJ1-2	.	CASSSYRTPYGYTF	TGTGCCAGCAGCTCATATCGGACTCCGTATGGCTACACCTTC
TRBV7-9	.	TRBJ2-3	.	CASSSQTRVFTDTQYF	TGTGCCAGCAGCTCTCAAACTAGAGTTTTCACAGATACGCAGTATTTT
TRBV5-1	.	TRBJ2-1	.	CASSLYKGESNNEQFF	TGCGCCAGCAGCTTATATAAGGGGGAGAGTAACAATGAGCAGTTCTTC
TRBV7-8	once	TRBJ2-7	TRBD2	CASSIRTSGRAVILYEQYF	TGTGCCAGCAGCATCCGGACTAGCGGGAGGGCCGTGATCCTCTACGAGCAGTACTTC
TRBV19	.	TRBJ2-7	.	CAPQRDTKSSYEQYF	TGTGCCCCGCAGAGGGACACCAAGAGCTCCTACGAGCAGTACTTC
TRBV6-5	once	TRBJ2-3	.	CASSYYSPMSTDTQYF	TGTGCCAGCAGTTACTATAGCCCCATGTCCACAGATACGCAGTATTTT